Presented here are 15 T cell receptor beta chains from one specimen sequenced in a study of CD8+ T cells in alopecia areata. RNA was extracted and reverse transcribed into cDNA as the sequencing template. Sequencing was performed with immunoSEQ multiplex PCR; in TCRdb, only in-frame clones are kept and a portion is missing. The table has 170,000 or so clones, roughly three fifths seen once. Treatment reported: oral pan-JAK inhibitor, 5-10 mg twice daily. Sequenced here: CD8+ T cells sorted from blood, sampled at week 24, from a patient treated with tofacitinib. These receptors were collected from a human donor with alopecia areata.

The chain recombines TRBV30 with TRBJ2-2, with TRBD1 identical over 8 bases. V was clipped by 1 base and J by 0 bases; unmatched bases: 4. The germline CDR1 and CDR2 sequences are GTSNPN and SVGIG (reference sequence). This CDR3 contains 16 residues. In DNA form, the CDR3 reads TGTGCCTGGAGTGGGACAGGGACTGCGAACACCGGGGAGCTGTTTTTT. Encoded protein: CAWSGTGTANTGELFF.

Only a few counts were recorded for this clone. Other nucleotide sequences in the sample specify the same CDR3. The chain recombines TRBV5-1 with TRBJ2-7; TRBD1 matches at 11 bases. In germline, CDR1 is SGHRS, CDR2 YFSETQ. Trimming cost V 4 bases and J 4 bases; bases outside gene matches: 4. This CDR3 comprises 14 residues. Here the CDR3 DNA reads TGCGCCAGCAGCGCCGGGACAGGGGGATACGAGCAGTACTTC. It encodes CASSAGTGGYEQYF.

The rearrangement joins TRBV7-2 to TRBJ2-3; possibly TRBD2 for D (6 bases). V was clipped by 5 bases and J by 5 bases, with 17 bases between them. The germline gives CDR1 SGHTA, CDR2 FQGNSA. This CDR3 is 15 amino acids long. CDR3 region: CASSLRLRGGDTQYF. CDR3 sequence (DNA): TGTGCCAGCAGCCTTAGGTTGAGGGGAGGAGATACGCAGTATTTT.

This clone has a handful of counts. This chain connects TRBV27 to TRBJ1-1, with TRBD1 identical over 9 bases. The CDR3 is 14 amino acids. The V segment lost 8 bases and the J segment 5 bases; nucleotides outside the gene matches: 9. Germline V lookup: CDR1 MNHEY, CDR2 SMNVEV (reference sequence). The CDR3 DNA follows: TGTGCCAGCGGGCACAGGGGGCTGGGTACTGAAGCTTTCTTT. This gives the protein CASGHRGLGTEAFF.

CDR3 nucleotide sequence: TGTGCCATCAGTGGGAGTAAGGGGACAGGGGGAGAAGAAGCTTTCTTT. Amino acids: CAISGSKGTGGEEAFF. The chain joins TRBV10-3 to TRBJ1-1; 11 bases line up with TRBD1. The CDR3 loop spans 16 amino acids. Trimming at V came to 4 bases and at J to 8 bases, leaving 12 bases not matched to a gene. CDR1 ENHRY and CDR2 SYGVKD come from the germline V gene.

The chain combines TRBV5-1 with TRBJ2-7; 11 bases fit TRBD2. The CDR3 contains 12 residues. Trimming removed 6 bases from V and 6 bases from J; junction bases left unmatched: 2. Germline V gives CDR1 SGHRS, CDR2 YFSETQ. The CDR3 DNA sequence: TGCGCCAGCAAGGGGACTAGCGGCGAGCAGTACTTC. Its protein product is CASKGTSGEQYF.

CDR3 coding DNA: TGCGCCAGCAGTGCCGGGACTCTCCCGTACTTC. Amino acids: CASSAGTLPYF. The chain employs TRBV10-2 and TRBJ2-5, with D perhaps matching TRBD2 (6 bases). Deletions cut 4 bases from V and 13 bases from J, with 13 bases between. Germline V gene sequence: CDR1 WSHSY, CDR2 SAAADI. The CDR3 is 11 amino acids.

This chain connects TRBV29-1 to TRBJ2-7; 7 bases match TRBD1. V shed 6 bases and J 2 bases; nucleotides not matched to a gene: 7. The CDR3 loop spans 13 amino acids. CDR1 and CDR2 from the germline V gene are SQVTM and ANQGSEA. The CDR3 region is CSVRTGTTYEQYF. CDR3 in DNA: TGCAGCGTAAGGACAGGTACAACCTACGAGCAGTACTTC.

This clone has just a few counts. As DNA, the CDR3 is TGTGCCAGCAGCACTCTAGCGGAAAACTCCTACGAGCAGTACTTC. Its protein is CASSTLAENSYEQYF. The chain is built from TRBV7-9 and TRBJ2-7, with 7 bases identical to TRBD2. Germline values: CDR1 SEHNR, CDR2 FQNEAQ (reference sequence). The length of the CDR3 is 15 residues. The ends lost 5 bases at V and 0 bases at J; junction bases unmatched: 7.

A single count supports this clone. J is TRBJ2-3 and V is TRBV25-1, with D possibly being TRBD1 (7 bases). The germline V gene encodes CDR1 MGHDK and CDR2 SYGVNS. CDR3 length: 18 amino acids. Trimming removed 1 base from V and 5 bases from J, with 22 bases in between. The DNA for the CDR3 is TGTGCCAGCAGTGAATTAAGAACAGGGGAGGCGGTAGGAGATACGCAGTATTTT. Protein product: CASSELRTGEAVGDTQYF.

As for this clone: One junction end does not reproduce the germline sequence, and a read error may be involved. The V and J genes are TRBV7-7 and TRBJ2-1; 8 nucleotides align to TRBD1. The CDR3 spans 15 residues. Per germline, CDR1 SSHAT and CDR2 FNYEAQ (reference sequence). The CDR3 protein is CASSFQRTGLDEQFF. The CDR3 DNA is TGTGCTAGCAGCTTCCAGAGGACAGGGTTGGATGAGCAGTTCTTC.

The chain couples TRBV7-9 to TRBJ2-7, with D uncertain. Germline loops: CDR1 SEHNR, CDR2 FQNEAQ (reference sequence). Trimming removed 1 base from V and 6 bases from J, with 7 bases in between. The CDR3 totals 12 residues. The CDR3 DNA reads TGTGCCAGCAGCTTAGGGGCGATCGAGCAGTACTTC. It yields the protein CASSLGAIEQYF.

The chain is built from TRBV13 and TRBJ2-5; D not resolved. Trimming removed 5 bases at V and 4 bases at J, with 17 bases between. The CDR3 spans 15 residues. CDR1 and CDR2 from the germline V gene are PRHDT and FYEKMQ (reference sequence). This CDR3 reads CASSVFGQAPETQYF. The CDR3 DNA sequence: TGTGCCAGCAGCGTTTTTGGCCAAGCCCCAGAGACCCAGTACTTC. The full variable domain, its missing parts supplied by reference TRBV13 and TRBJ2-5, is AAGVIQSPRHLIKEKRETATLKCYPIPRHDTVYWYQQGPGQDPQFLISFYEKMQSDKGSIPDRFSAQQFSDYHSELNMSSLELGDSALYFCASSVFGQAPETQYFGPGTRLLVL.

This chain connects TRBV7-6 to TRBJ2-2; the match to TRBD1 covers 9 bases. CDR3 length: 18 residues. Germline CDR1 is SGHVS and CDR2 is FNYEAQ. V lost 2 bases to trimming and J lost 4 bases; unmatched junction nucleotides: 11. The CDR3 DNA is TGTGCCAGCAGCTTACACCCAGTTGACAGGGGGTCCACCGGGGAGCTGTTTTTT. This translates into CASSLHPVDRGSTGELFF.

This clone was detected a few times. The rearrangement uses TRBV4-1 and TRBJ2-1, with 8 bases lining up with TRBD2. Germline V lookup: CDR1 MGHRA, CDR2 YSYEKL. Trimming removed 1 base from V and 7 bases from J; junction bases left unmatched: 12. This CDR3 has 17 residues. The CDR3: CASSQGSSGGLGNEQFF. In DNA, the CDR3 is TGCGCCAGCAGCCAAGGCTCCAGCGGGGGTCTCGGGAATGAGCAGTTCTTC.